The 11 T cell receptor beta chains reported below all come from one sample, sequenced in a study of blood T cell repertoires in COVID-19. Assay used: immunoSEQ multiplex PCR; TCRdb lists only in-frame clones, some missing. The sample shows about 240,000 clones, nearly 95% of them seen only once. The sample comprised peripheral blood. These receptors were taken from a man between 25 and 39 years old with COVID-19, enrolled during active disease.

This chain uses TRBV21-1 with TRBJ1-6. TRBV21-1 is shown as a pseudogene. The CDR3 loop spans 17 amino acids. The CDR3 here is CASSREQEGGDNSPLHF. Here the CDR3 DNA reads TGTGCCAGCAGCCGGGAGCAAGAAGGGGGGGATAATTCACCCCTCCACTTT.

The J gene is TRBJ2-3, the V gene TRBV5-1; D perhaps matches TRBD1 (5 bases). Germline loops: CDR1 SGHRS, CDR2 YFSETQ. The CDR3 runs to 14 residues. V lost 0 bases and J lost 4, with 9 bases in between. Here the CDR3 reads CASSLEGIADTQYF. DNA of the CDR3: TGCGCCAGCAGCTTGGAGGGGATCGCAGATACGCAGTATTTT.

The chain recombines TRBV2 with TRBJ1-2; TRBD1 is a possible D gene (5 bases). The CDR3 sequence is 14 residues long. Trimming stripped 3 bases from V and 5 bases from J, with 13 bases between. CDR1 is SNHLY, CDR2 FYNNEI, per germline. In DNA form, the CDR3 reads TGTGCCAGCAGTGATTGGGGCAGTTATTATGGCTACACCTTC. Protein sequence: CASSDWGSYYGYTF.

The V and J genes are TRBV3-1 (or the pseudogene TRBV3-2) and TRBJ2-5; 10 bases align to TRBD2. Germline V gives CDR1 LGHDT, CDR2 YNNKEL (reference sequence). V shed 4 bases, J shed 1 base, and the junction held 6 bases outside the gene matches. The CDR3 has 16 residues. The CDR3 nucleotides are TGTGCCAGCAGCCCCAACCCTAGCGGGGGCCAAGAGACCCAGTACTTC. Amino acids: CASSPNPSGGQETQYF.

The rearrangement links TRBV19 to TRBJ1-4, with D unclear. The CDR3 sequence is 14 residues long. Germline V lookup: CDR1 LNHDA, CDR2 SQIVND (reference sequence). Trimming removed 3 bases at V and 0 bases at J, with 5 bases between. DNA for the CDR3: TGTGCCAGTAGTATCTCGGCAACTAATGAAAAACTGTTTTTT. This gives the protein CASSISATNEKLFF.

The chain is built from TRBV6-5 and TRBJ1-1, with 8 nucleotides matching TRBD1. Trimming cost V 4 bases and J 6 bases; bases outside gene matches: 1. Germline CDR1 reads MNHEY; CDR2 reads SVGAGI. The CDR3 loop spans 12 amino acids. This CDR3 reads CASSSQGAEAFF. The CDR3 region has the DNA TGTGCCAGCAGTTCACAGGGGGCTGAAGCTTTCTTT.

This chain joins TRBV3-1 (or the pseudogene TRBV3-2) and TRBJ1-1, with 9 positions matching TRBD1. This CDR3 is built from 18 residues. Unmatched junction bases numbered 12, after V lost 4 bases and J lost 0 bases. CDR1 and CDR2 from the germline V gene are LGHDT and YNNKEL (reference sequence). CDR3 sequence: CASSPNPAGTGLNTEAFF. In nucleotides, the CDR3 is TGTGCCAGCAGCCCCAACCCTGCCGGGACAGGGTTGAACACTGAAGCTTTCTTT.

This clone was seen only once. The chain employs TRBV18 and TRBJ2-1; D is perhaps TRBD1 (6 bases). Trimming took off 6 bases at V and 3 bases at J, with 15 bases between the two ends. Germline assignment: CDR1 KGHSH and CDR2 LQKENI. The CDR3 has 15 amino acids. The CDR3 DNA follows: TGTGCCAGCTCGCAGGGACAAGTTAACTACAATGAGCAGTTCTTC. This sequence encodes CASSQGQVNYNEQFF.

V and J are TRBV9 and TRBJ1-6; D ambiguous. Germline V gene lookup returns CDR1 SGDLS and CDR2 YYNGEE. This CDR3 is built from 14 residues. Between the trimmed V and J ends, which lost 0 bases and 4 bases, there was a span of 5 bases. CDR3 nucleotides: TGTGCCAGCAGCGTAGGTTCTTATAATTCACCCCTCCACTTT. The encoded protein is CASSVGSYNSPLHF.

The chain joins TRBV3-1 (or the pseudogene TRBV3-2) to TRBJ1-2; 8 positions match TRBD1. Germline CDR1 reads LGHDT; CDR2 reads YNNKEL (reference sequence). The V gene end was trimmed by 0 bases and the J gene end by 8 bases; junction bases not matched to a gene: 8. The CDR3 is 15 residues long. In DNA, the CDR3 is TGTGCCAGCAGCCAAGATCAGGTGGCAGGGGGCGGCTACACCTTC. It codes for CASSQDQVAGGGYTF.

The chain links TRBV7-2 to TRBJ2-7, with D possibly matching TRBD2 (7 bases). The V end was cut by 1 base, the J end by 4 bases, with 14 bases between. Germline CDR1 reads SGHTA; CDR2 reads FQGNSA. The CDR3 covers 15 residues. The CDR3 bases are TGTGCCAGCAGCTTAGATTCGGCGGGGGCATACGAGCAGTACTTC. Translating gives CASSLDSAGAYEQYF.